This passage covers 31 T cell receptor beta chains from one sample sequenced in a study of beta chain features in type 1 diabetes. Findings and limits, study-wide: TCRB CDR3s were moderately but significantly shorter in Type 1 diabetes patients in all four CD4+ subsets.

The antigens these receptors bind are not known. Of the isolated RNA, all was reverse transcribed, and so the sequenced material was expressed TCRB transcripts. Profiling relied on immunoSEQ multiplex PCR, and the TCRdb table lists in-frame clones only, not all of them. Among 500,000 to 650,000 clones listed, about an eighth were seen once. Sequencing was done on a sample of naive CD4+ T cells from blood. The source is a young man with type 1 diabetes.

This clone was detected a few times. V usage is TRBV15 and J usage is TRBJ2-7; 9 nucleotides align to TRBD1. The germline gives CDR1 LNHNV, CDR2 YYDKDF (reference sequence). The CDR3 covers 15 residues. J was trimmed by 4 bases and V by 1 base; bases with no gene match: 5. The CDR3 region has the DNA TGTGCCACCAGCAGAGCTACACAGGGGGCTTACGAGCAGTACTTC. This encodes CATSRATQGAYEQYF.

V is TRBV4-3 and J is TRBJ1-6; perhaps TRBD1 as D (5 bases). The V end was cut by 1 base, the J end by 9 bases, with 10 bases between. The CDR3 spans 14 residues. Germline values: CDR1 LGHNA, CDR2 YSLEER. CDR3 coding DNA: TGCGCCAGCAGCCAAGCGGGGGGGATTTCACCCCTCCACTTT. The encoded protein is CASSQAGGISPLHF.

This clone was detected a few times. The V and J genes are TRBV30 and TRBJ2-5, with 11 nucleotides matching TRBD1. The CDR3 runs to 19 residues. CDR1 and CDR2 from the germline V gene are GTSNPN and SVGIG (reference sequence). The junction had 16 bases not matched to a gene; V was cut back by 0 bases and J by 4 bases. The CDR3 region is CAWSVLYRTGGTGGETQYF. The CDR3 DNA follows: TGTGCCTGGAGTGTACTGTACAGGACAGGGGGCACCGGTGGAGAGACCCAGTACTTC. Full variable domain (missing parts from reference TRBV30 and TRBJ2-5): SQTIHQWPATLVQPVGSPLSLECTVEGTSNPNLYWYRQAAGRGLQLLFYSVGIGQISSEVPQNLSASRPQDRQFILSSKKLLLSDSGFYLCAWSVLYRTGGTGGETQYFGPGTRLLVL.

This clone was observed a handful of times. The CDR3 is CASRPDRESPLHF. The DNA of the CDR3 is TGTGCCAGCAGGCCAGACAGGGAGTCACCCCTCCACTTT. The gene calls are TRBV7-3 and TRBJ1-6; 7 bases line up with TRBD1. The CDR3 runs 13 residues. J gave up 10 bases and V 6 bases, and 6 bases lay outside the gene matches. CDR1 SGHTA and CDR2 FQGTGA come from the germline V gene.

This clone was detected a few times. The CDR3 nucleotides are TGTGCCAGCAGCCAAGACAGGGGGCGACTCGGGACCCAGTACTTC. Amino acids: CASSQDRGRLGTQYF. V and J are TRBV5-6 and TRBJ2-5; 10 bases align to TRBD1. The CDR3 has 15 amino acids. Germline V CDR1 and CDR2: SGHDT, YYEEEE. Trimming removed 4 bases from V and 7 bases from J; junction bases left unmatched: 10.

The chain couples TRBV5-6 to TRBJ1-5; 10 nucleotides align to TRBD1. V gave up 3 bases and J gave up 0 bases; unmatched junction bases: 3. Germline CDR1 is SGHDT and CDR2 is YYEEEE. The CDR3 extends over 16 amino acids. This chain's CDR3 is CASSSTGGYSNQPQHF. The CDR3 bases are TGTGCCAGCAGCTCGACAGGGGGCTATAGCAATCAGCCCCAGCATTTT.

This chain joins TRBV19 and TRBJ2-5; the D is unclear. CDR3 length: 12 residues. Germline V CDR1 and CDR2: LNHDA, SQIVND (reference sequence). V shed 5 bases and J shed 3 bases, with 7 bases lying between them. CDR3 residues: CASSSMEETQYF. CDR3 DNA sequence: TGTGCCAGTAGTTCGATGGAAGAGACCCAGTACTTC. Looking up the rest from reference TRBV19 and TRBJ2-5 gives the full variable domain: DGGITQSPKYLFRKEGQNVTLSCEQNLNHDAMYWYRQDPGQGLRLIYYSQIVNDFQKGDIAEGYSVSREKKESFPLTVTSAQKNPTAFYLCASSSMEETQYFGPGTRLLVL.

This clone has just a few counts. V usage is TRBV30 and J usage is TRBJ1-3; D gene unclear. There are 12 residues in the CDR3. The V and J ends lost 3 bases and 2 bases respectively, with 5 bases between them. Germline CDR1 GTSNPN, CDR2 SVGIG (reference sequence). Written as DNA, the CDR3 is TGTGCCTGGAGCCCCGCTGGAAACACCATATATTTT. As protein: CAWSPAGNTIYF.

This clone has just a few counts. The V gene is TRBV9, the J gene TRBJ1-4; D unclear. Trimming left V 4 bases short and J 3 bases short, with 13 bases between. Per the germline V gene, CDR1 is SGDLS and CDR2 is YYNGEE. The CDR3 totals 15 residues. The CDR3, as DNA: TGTGCCAGCAGCTCAGAAGGGAGGCCTAATGAAAAACTGTTTTTT. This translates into CASSSEGRPNEKLFF.

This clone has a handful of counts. The CDR3 bases are TGTGCCAGCAGCTTGAGGAGCTCTGCTAGCACAGATACGCAGTATTTT. It encodes CASSLRSSASTDTQYF. This chain uses TRBV5-6 with TRBJ2-3; D is uncertain. This CDR3 region has 16 residues. Germline assignment: CDR1 SGHDT and CDR2 YYEEEE. The V gene lost 1 base and the J gene lost 0 bases, with 12 bases spanning the gap.

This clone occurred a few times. The CDR3 loop is CASRTKDRGYTEAFF. DNA of the CDR3: TGTGCCAGTAGAACCAAGGACAGGGGGTACACTGAAGCTTTCTTT. V usage is TRBV2 and J usage is TRBJ1-1, with 10 bases that match TRBD1. V lost 9 bases, J lost 3 bases, and 10 bases stayed unmatched. This CDR3 has 15 amino acids. Germline lookup yields CDR1 SNHLY and CDR2 FYNNEI.

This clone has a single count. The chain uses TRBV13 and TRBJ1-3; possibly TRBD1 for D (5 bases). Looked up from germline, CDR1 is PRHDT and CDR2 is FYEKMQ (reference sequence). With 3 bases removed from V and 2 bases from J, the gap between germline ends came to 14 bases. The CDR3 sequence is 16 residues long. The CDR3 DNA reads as TGTGCCAGCAGCTTCCAACCCGGACACGCTGGAAACACCATATATTTT. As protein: CASSFQPGHAGNTIYF.

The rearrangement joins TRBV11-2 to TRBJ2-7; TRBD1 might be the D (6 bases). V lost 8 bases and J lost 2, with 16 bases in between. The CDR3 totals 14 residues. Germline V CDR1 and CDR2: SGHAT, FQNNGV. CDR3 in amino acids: CASGRDTGPYEQYF. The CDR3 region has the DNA TGTGCCAGCGGCCGGGACACTGGACCCTACGAGCAGTACTTC.

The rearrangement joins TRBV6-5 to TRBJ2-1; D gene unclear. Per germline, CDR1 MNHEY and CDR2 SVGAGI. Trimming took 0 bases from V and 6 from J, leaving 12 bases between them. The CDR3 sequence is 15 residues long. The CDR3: CASSYSPLAFNEQFF. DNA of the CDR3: TGTGCCAGCAGTTACTCTCCGCTGGCCTTCAATGAGCAGTTCTTC.

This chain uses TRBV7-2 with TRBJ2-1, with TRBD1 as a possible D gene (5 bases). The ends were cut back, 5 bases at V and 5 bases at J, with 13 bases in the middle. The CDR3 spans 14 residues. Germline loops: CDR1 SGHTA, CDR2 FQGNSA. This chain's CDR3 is CASSPSDSHNEQFF. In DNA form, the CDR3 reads TGTGCCAGCAGCCCCAGTGACAGCCACAATGAGCAGTTCTTC.

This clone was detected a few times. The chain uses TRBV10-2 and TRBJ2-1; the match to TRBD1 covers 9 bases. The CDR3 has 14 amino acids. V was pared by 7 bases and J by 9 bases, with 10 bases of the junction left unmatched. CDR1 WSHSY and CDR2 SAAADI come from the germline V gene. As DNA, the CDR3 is TGCGCCAGCAACCGGGACAGGGTTAACGGTGAGCAGTTCTTC. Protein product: CASNRDRVNGEQFF.

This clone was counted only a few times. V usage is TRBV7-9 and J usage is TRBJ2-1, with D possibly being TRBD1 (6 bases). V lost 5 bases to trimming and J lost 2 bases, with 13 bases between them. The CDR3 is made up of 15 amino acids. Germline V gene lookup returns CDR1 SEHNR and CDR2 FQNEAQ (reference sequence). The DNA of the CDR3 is TGTGCCAGCAGCATCGGGTGGACAGCCTACAATGAGCAGTTCTTC. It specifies CASSIGWTAYNEQFF.

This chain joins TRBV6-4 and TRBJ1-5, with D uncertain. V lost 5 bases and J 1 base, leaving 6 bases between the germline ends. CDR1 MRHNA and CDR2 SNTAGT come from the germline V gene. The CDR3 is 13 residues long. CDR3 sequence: CASSTGSNQPQHF. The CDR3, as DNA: TGTGCCAGCAGTACCGGAAGCAATCAGCCCCAGCATTTT.

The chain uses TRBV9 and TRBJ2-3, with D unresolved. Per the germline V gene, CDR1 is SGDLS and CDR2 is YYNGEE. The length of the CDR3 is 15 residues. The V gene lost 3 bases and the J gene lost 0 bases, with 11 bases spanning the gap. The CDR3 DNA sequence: TGTGCCAGCAGCGCCGCTAGAACTAGCACAGATACGCAGTATTTT. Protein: CASSAARTSTDTQYF.

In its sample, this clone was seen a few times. The CDR3 region has the DNA TGCAGTGCCCCCGGACAGGGAGACTACACCTTC. Translating gives CSAPGQGDYTF. The chain uses TRBV20-1 and TRBJ1-2; 8 bases match TRBD1. This CDR3 is built from 11 residues. V gave up 6 bases and J gave up 10 bases; unmatched junction bases: 7. Germline-derived CDR1 and CDR2 are DFQATT and SNEGSKA (reference sequence).

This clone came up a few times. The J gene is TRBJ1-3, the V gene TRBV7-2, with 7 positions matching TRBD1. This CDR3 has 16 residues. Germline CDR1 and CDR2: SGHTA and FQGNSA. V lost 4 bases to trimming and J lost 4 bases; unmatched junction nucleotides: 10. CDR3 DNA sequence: TGTGCCAGCAGCTCTACCGGGACAGTCTCCGGAAACACCATATATTTT. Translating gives CASSSTGTVSGNTIYF.

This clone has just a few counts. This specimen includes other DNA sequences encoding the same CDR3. The CDR3 loop is CASSFGTAQETQYF. CDR3 DNA sequence: TGTGCCAGCAGTTTCGGGACAGCCCAAGAGACCCAGTACTTC. This sequence joins TRBV7-9 and TRBJ2-5; 7 nucleotides align to TRBD1. The V segment lost 6 bases and the J segment 1 base; nucleotides outside the gene matches: 5. CDR1 and CDR2 (germline): SEHNR, FQNEAQ (reference sequence). The CDR3 totals 14 residues.

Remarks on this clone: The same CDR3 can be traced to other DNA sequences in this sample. CDR3 sequence (DNA): TGTGCCAGCAGCCTGGGACAGGGGATCTCCTACGAGCAGTACTTC. Protein: CASSLGQGISYEQYF. The chain uses TRBV7-9 and TRBJ2-7; 10 positions match TRBD1. Germline CDR1 reads SEHNR; CDR2 reads FQNEAQ (reference sequence). The CDR3 consists of 15 residues. With V trimmed by 5 bases and J by 0 bases, 4 bases remained unmatched.

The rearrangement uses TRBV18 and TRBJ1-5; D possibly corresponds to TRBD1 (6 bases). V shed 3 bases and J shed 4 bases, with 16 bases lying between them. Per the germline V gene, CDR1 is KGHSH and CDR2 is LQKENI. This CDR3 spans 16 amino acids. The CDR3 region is CASSPPGGLGNQPQHF. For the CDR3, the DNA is TGTGCCAGCTCACCCCCGGGGGGGCTTGGGAATCAGCCCCAGCATTTT.

The CDR3 bases are TGTGCCAGCAGTTACGCTCCCGGATCAGCAGATACGCAGTATTTT. It translates to CASSYAPGSADTQYF. The chain has TRBV6-5 and TRBJ2-3; D call uncertain. The germline V gene encodes CDR1 MNHEY and CDR2 SVGAGI. This CDR3 comprises 15 residues. V was clipped by 2 bases and J by 4 bases, with 13 bases between them.

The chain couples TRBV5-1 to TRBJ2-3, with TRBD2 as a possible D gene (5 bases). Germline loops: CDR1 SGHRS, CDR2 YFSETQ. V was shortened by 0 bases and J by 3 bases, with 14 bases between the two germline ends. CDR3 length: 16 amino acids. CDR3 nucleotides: TGCGCCAGCAGCTTGGAAGGCGGGCTCCGAACAGATACGCAGTATTTT. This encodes CASSLEGGLRTDTQYF.

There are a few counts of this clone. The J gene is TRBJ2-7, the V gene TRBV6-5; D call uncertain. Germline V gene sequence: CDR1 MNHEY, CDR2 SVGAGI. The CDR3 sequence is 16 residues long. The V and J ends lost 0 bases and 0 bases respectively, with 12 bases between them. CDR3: CASSYSVSVTSYEQYF. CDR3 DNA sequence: TGTGCCAGCAGTTACTCGGTCAGCGTGACCTCCTACGAGCAGTACTTC.

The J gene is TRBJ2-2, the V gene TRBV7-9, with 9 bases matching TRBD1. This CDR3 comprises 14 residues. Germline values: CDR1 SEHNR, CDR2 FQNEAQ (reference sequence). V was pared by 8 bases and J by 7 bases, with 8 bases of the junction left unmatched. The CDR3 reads CASAHRGQDGELFF. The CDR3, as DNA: TGTGCCAGCGCCCACAGGGGGCAAGACGGGGAGCTGTTTTTT.

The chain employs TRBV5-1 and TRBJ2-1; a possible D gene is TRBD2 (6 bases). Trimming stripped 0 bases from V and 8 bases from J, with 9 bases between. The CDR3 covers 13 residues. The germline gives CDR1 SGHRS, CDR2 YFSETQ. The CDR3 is CASSLAGEHEQFF. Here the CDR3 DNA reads TGCGCCAGCAGCTTGGCGGGGGAGCATGAGCAGTTCTTC.

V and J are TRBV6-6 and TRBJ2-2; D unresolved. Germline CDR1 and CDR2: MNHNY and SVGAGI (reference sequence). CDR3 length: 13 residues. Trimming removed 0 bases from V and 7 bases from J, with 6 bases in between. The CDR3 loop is CASSYSNHGELFF. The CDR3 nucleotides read TGTGCCAGCAGTTACTCAAATCACGGGGAGCTGTTTTTT.

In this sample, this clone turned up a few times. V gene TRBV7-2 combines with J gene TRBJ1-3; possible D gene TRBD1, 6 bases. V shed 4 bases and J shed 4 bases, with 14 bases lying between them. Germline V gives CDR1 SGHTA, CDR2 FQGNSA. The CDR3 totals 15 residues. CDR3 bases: TGTGCCAGCAGCTCGACAGGCCTCGGGGGAAACACCATATATTTT. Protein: CASSSTGLGGNTIYF.